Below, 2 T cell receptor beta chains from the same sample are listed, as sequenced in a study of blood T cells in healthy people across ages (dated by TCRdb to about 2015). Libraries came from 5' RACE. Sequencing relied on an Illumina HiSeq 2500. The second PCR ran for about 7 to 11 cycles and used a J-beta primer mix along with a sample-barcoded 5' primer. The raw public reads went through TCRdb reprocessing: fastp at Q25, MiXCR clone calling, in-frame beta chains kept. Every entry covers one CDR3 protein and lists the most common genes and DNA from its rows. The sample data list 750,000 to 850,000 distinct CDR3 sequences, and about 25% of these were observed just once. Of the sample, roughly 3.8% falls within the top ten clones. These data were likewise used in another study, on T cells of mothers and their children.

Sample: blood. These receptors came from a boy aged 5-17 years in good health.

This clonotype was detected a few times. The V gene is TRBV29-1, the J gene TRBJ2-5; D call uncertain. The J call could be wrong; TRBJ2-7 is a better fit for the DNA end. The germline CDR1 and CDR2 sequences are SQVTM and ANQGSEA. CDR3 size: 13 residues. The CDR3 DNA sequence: TGCAGCGTTGTAACCGACTGGAGCTACGAGCAGTACTTC. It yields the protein CSVVTDWSYEQYF.

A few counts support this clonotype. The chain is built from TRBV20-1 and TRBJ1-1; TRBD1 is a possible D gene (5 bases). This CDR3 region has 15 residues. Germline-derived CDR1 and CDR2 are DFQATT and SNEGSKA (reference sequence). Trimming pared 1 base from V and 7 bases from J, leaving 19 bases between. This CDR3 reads CSARGREGRIHEAFF. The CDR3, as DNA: TGCAGTGCTAGAGGAAGGGAGGGGAGGATCCATGAAGCTTTCTTT.